The 26 T cell receptor beta chains in this list originate from one sample, sequenced in a study of blood T cells in healthy people across ages. The use of a sample-barcoded 5' primer and a J-beta primer mix characterized a second PCR of about 6 to 12 cycles. TCRdb reprocessed the 5' RACE reads with MiXCR, giving one entry per CDR3 protein. This sample has about 700,000 distinct CDR3 sequences, with roughly 32% found just once. The material sequenced was blood. All receptors come from a woman of 80 years or more in good health.

On this clonotype: Sequence at one end of the junction differs from germline and may be a read error. The V and J genes are TRBV12-3 or TRBV12-4 and TRBJ2-3; TRBD2 matches at 8 bases. CDR3 size: 14 residues. The CDR3 DNA follows: TGTGCCAGCAATGACAGCGGGAGCACAGATGCGCAATATTTT. Its translation is CASNDSGSTDAQYF.

This clonotype was observed at least ten times. V and J are TRBV9 and TRBJ2-1; D not certain. The CDR3 length is 13 residues. The V end lost 3 bases, the J end lost 0 bases, and 4 bases lay between the germline ends. The germline V gene has CDR1 SGDLS and CDR2 YYNGEE. DNA for the CDR3: TGTGCCAGCAGCGACAGCTCCTACAATGAGCAGTTCTTC. Protein: CASSDSSYNEQFF. Filled out from reference TRBV9 and TRBJ2-1, the complete variable domain reads DSGVTQTPKHLITATGQRVTLRCSPRSGDLSVYWYQQSLDQGLQFLIQYYNGEERAKGNILERFSAQQFPDLHSELNLSSLELGDSALYFCASSDSSYNEQFFGPGTRLTVL.

J is TRBJ1-6 and V is TRBV6-5; D perhaps matches TRBD1 (5 bases). The germline V and J ends were trimmed by 7 bases and 9 bases, with 13 bases remaining between them. The CDR3 runs 13 residues. Germline CDR1 and CDR2: MNHEY and SVGAGI. The CDR3 sequence: CASKLRGGSPLHF. The CDR3 DNA is TGTGCCAGCAAATTGAGGGGAGGTTCACCCCTCCACTTT.

In regard to this clonotype: A much larger clone lies a single base off, so this may be a read error. The V gene is TRBV6-2 or TRBV6-3, the J gene TRBJ2-5; 8 bases fit TRBD2. V lost 8 bases to trimming and J lost 11 bases; unmatched junction nucleotides: 19. CDR1 and CDR2 (germline): MNHEY, SVGEGT. This CDR3 is 15 amino acids long. CDR3 in DNA: TGTGCCAGCGGCAAACGAGCGGGGGATTTTAATGAGCAGTACTTC. Its translation is CASGKRAGDFNEQYF.

This clonotype has ten or more counts. V and J are TRBV7-2 and TRBJ2-5; D may be TRBD2 (5 bases). Per germline, CDR1 SGHTA and CDR2 FQGNSA. The V end lost 5 bases, the J end lost 5 bases, and 15 bases lay between the germline ends. The CDR3 length is 14 residues. CDR3 region: CASSDRDPTETQYF. In DNA form, the CDR3 reads TGTGCCAGCAGCGACCGGGATCCCACGGAGACCCAGTACTTC.

This clonotype was seen a handful of times. The chain joins TRBV7-9 to TRBJ1-2, with 8 bases matching TRBD1. J gave up 8 bases and V 5 bases, and 13 bases lay outside the gene matches. CDR3 size: 15 residues. The germline gives CDR1 SEHNR, CDR2 FQNEAQ (reference sequence). CDR3 sequence: CASSNRKDRVDGYTF. The CDR3 coding sequence is TGTGCCAGCAGCAATAGGAAGGACAGGGTTGACGGCTACACCTTC.

This clonotype was counted a few times. It may be a read error: a sequence one base away is much more abundant. The chain has TRBV5-6 and TRBJ2-4, with TRBD1 identical over 8 bases. J was trimmed by 7 bases and V by 1 base; bases with no gene match: 4. CDR1 is SGHDT and CDR2 is YYEEEE in the germline V gene. This CDR3 is built from 14 residues. The CDR3 sequence is CASSLTGGRNIQYF. The CDR3 nucleotides are TGTGCCAGCAGCTTGACAGGGGGGCGGAACATTCAGTACTTC.

Comments on this clonotype: Mismatch with germline at one junction end may stem from a read error. This chain uses TRBV9 with TRBJ2-3; TRBD2 is a possible D gene (6 bases). Per germline, CDR1 SGDLS and CDR2 YYNGEE. This CDR3 is 12 amino acids long. The CDR3 reads CVSGAGRDTQYF. The CDR3 DNA reads as TGTGTCAGCGGCGCCGGGAGAGATACGCAGTATTTT.

With regard to this clonotype: An end of the junction does not agree with germline; a read error may underlie this. The chain recombines TRBV12-3 or TRBV12-4 with TRBJ2-2; tentative D call: TRBD1 (5 bases). CDR3 length equals 18 residues. In DNA, the CDR3 is TGTACCAGCAGTTTACTGGCCCCCCGACAGACGAACACCGGGGAGCTGTTTTTT. Translation: CTSSLLAPRQTNTGELFF.

The CDR3 nucleotides are TGCGCCAGCAGACAGGGGGCTACTAGCACAGATACGCAGTATTTT. It specifies CASRQGATSTDTQYF. V usage is TRBV4-1 and J usage is TRBJ2-3; 9 nucleotides agree with TRBD1. The ends lost 6 bases at V and 0 bases at J; junction bases unmatched: 4. The CDR3 is 15 residues long. Germline CDR1 is MGHRA and CDR2 is YSYEKL.

This clonotype was seen many times. The genes are TRBV9 and TRBJ2-7, with D perhaps given as TRBD1 or TRBD2 (5 bases each). The CDR3 consists of 15 residues. Germline values: CDR1 SGDLS, CDR2 YYNGEE. The V and J ends lost 3 bases and 0 bases respectively, with 13 bases between them. This CDR3 reads CASSALGVSSYEQYF. DNA for the CDR3: TGTGCCAGCAGCGCCTTGGGGGTTAGCTCCTACGAGCAGTACTTC.

The chain carries TRBV5-1 and TRBJ2-4; possibly TRBD2 for D (6 bases). The tail of the sequence fits TRBJ2-7 better, so the J call may be wrong. CDR1 is SGHRS and CDR2 is YFSETQ in the germline V gene. The CDR3 has 14 amino acids. The chain's CDR3 is CASSVVGGSHEQYF. CDR3 in DNA: TGCGCCAGCAGCGTAGTGGGGGGTTCACACGAGCAGTACTTC.

Worth noting for this clonotype: Germline is not matched at one junction end, which may reflect a read error. V gene TRBV29-1 combines with J gene TRBJ1-1; TRBD1 might be the D (5 bases). The CDR3 is made up of 13 amino acids. The germline gives CDR1 SQVTM, CDR2 ANQGSEA. CDR3 coding DNA: TGCGGCGTTAACAGGCTAGGAAGCACTGAAGCTTTCTTT. This sequence encodes CGVNRLGSTEAFF.

This clonotype has ten or more counts. This chain's CDR3 is CASSQDRGGSKTQYF. The CDR3 bases are TGCGCCAGCAGCCAAGATCGAGGGGGATCGAAGACCCAGTACTTC. The chain links TRBV4-3 to TRBJ2-5, with D possibly being TRBD1 (6 bases). Germline V gives CDR1 LGHNA, CDR2 YSLEER. The ends were cut back, 0 bases at V and 6 bases at J, with 14 bases in the middle. The CDR3 is 15 residues long.

This clonotype occurred many times. The CDR3 region is CASSIERGTGGNSPLHF. The CDR3 nucleotides are TGTGCCAGCAGTATTGAGCGGGGTACAGGGGGTAATTCACCCCTCCACTTT. J is TRBJ1-6 and V is TRBV12-3 or TRBV12-4, with TRBD1 matching 8 bases. The length of the CDR3 is 17 residues. The V segment lost 5 bases and the J segment 6 bases; nucleotides outside the gene matches: 12.

This clonotype has just a few counts. At one of its ends the junction is not consistent with the germline gene, which may arise from a read error. The CDR3 nucleotides are TGTGCCAGCGGTTTAGGAGGGGCAGGGGGACTTGAAAAACTGTTTTTT. Translating it yields CASGLGGAGGLEKLFF. This rearrangement joins TRBV12-3 or TRBV12-4 to TRBJ1-4, with 7 bases aligning to TRBD1. The CDR3 totals 16 residues.

This clonotype was seen only a few times. The rearrangement joins TRBV6-6 to TRBJ2-1; 7 bases are a match to TRBD2. The CDR3 totals 16 residues. In germline, CDR1 is MNHNY, CDR2 SVGAGI (reference sequence). Germline trimming cut 2 bases from V and 15 bases from J; bases unmatched to any gene: 19. The CDR3 loop reads CASSYGLGTKELVAFF. CDR3 sequence (DNA): TGTGCCAGCAGTTACGGTTTGGGGACTAAAGAGTTGGTGGCGTTCTTC.

This clonotype has ten or more counts. This chain connects TRBV7-8 to TRBJ2-5, with a tentative D call TRBD1 (5 bases). CDR1 SGHVS and CDR2 FQNEAQ come from the germline V gene. Trimming pared 1 base from V and 7 bases from J, leaving 13 bases between. The length of the CDR3 is 14 residues. CDR3 sequence reads: CASSLVPQGVTQYF. The DNA for the CDR3 is TGTGCCAGCAGCTTAGTCCCTCAAGGGGTGACCCAGTACTTC.

This rearrangement joins TRBV18 to TRBJ2-5; D not certain. The V end lost 2 bases, the J end lost 0 bases, and 4 bases lay between the germline ends. The CDR3 extends over 13 amino acids. Per the germline V gene, CDR1 is KGHSH and CDR2 is LQKENI. The CDR3 sequence: CASSPTNQETQYF. DNA for the CDR3: TGTGCCAGCTCACCAACAAACCAAGAGACCCAGTACTTC.

This clonotype was detected ten times or more. The rearrangement uses TRBV7-3 and TRBJ2-5; D possibly corresponds to TRBD2 (6 bases). The V and J ends lost 5 bases and 1 base respectively, with 14 bases between them. Looked up from germline, CDR1 is SGHTA and CDR2 is FQGTGA. The CDR3 totals 15 residues. The CDR3 DNA reads TGTGCCAGCAGCATGGGGGGACCCGGCCAAGAGACCCAGTACTTC. Its translation: CASSMGGPGQETQYF.

Ten or more counts support this clonotype. The genes are TRBV20-1 and TRBJ2-1; no firm D call. The germline CDR1 and CDR2 sequences are DFQATT and SNEGSKA (reference sequence). This CDR3 region has 12 residues. The germline V and J ends were trimmed by 0 bases and 12 bases, with 12 bases remaining between them. The CDR3 region is CSARDGATPQFF. The DNA of the CDR3 is TGCAGTGCTAGAGATGGTGCAACCCCGCAGTTCTTC.

This clonotype came up many times. V usage is TRBV29-1 and J usage is TRBJ2-1, with D perhaps assigned TRBD1 or TRBD2 (5 bases each). This CDR3 is built from 14 residues. V was trimmed by 2 bases and J by 2 bases, leaving 10 bases between them. Per germline, CDR1 SQVTM and CDR2 ANQGSEA. The CDR3 here is CSVETGDAYNEQFF. The CDR3 DNA reads as TGCAGCGTTGAAACTGGGGACGCCTACAATGAGCAGTTCTTC.

This clonotype has ten or more counts. The chain recombines TRBV6-5 with TRBJ1-2; TRBD1 matches at 9 bases. This CDR3 region has 15 residues. Germline V gene lookup returns CDR1 MNHEY and CDR2 SVGAGI. V dropped 8 bases and J dropped 8; count of bases not matched to a gene: 15. CDR3 coding DNA: TGTGCCAGCGGACCACCGGGACAGGGTGGAAAAGGCTACACCTTC. It is translated as CASGPPGQGGKGYTF.

In this sample, this clonotype turned up a few times. This could be a read error, since a much larger clone is one nucleotide away. The chain carries TRBV7-9 and TRBJ1-2; TRBD1 aligns across 8 bases. Germline trimming cut 4 bases from V and 5 bases from J; bases unmatched to any gene: 6. This CDR3 is built from 14 residues. Per germline, CDR1 SEHNR and CDR2 FQNEAQ (reference sequence). The CDR3 protein is CASSWTGMGYGYTF. The CDR3 bases are TGTGCCAGCAGCTGGACAGGGATGGGGTATGGCTACACCTTC. Together with reference TRBV7-9 and TRBJ1-2, the CDR3 gives the full variable domain: DTGVSQNPRHKITKRGQNVTFRCDPISEHNRLYWYRQTLGQGPEFLTYFQNEAQLEKSRLLSDRFSAERPKGSFSTLEIQRTEQGDSAMYLCASSWTGMGYGYTFGSGTRLTVV.

This clonotype was counted at least ten times. The chain uses TRBV7-6 and TRBJ2-5; 8 bases match TRBD1. The CDR3 sequence is 15 residues long. V lost 6 bases, J lost 7 bases, and 13 bases stayed unmatched. CDR1 is SGHVS, CDR2 FNYEAQ, per germline. The CDR3 DNA follows: TGTGCCAGCAGACCAGGACAGGGCCCGGAGGGGACCCAGTACTTC. Protein product: CASRPGQGPEGTQYF.

This chain links TRBV20-1 with TRBJ2-3; unclear D gene. Germline loops: CDR1 DFQATT, CDR2 SNEGSKA (reference sequence). The length of the CDR3 is 14 residues. V shed 0 bases and J shed 1 base, with 8 bases lying between them. The CDR3 nucleotides read TGCAGTGCTAGAGATCTTGACGGCACAGATACGCAGTATTTT. Amino acid sequence: CSARDLDGTDTQYF.